This T cell receptor beta chain was identified in a study of control samples from healthy donors and cancer patients. TCRdb's copy holds only in-frame clones and misses some; the assay was immunoSEQ multiplex PCR. Of around 17,000 clones in the sample, roughly nine tenths were seen once. The germline gives CDR1 KGHSY, CDR2 FQNENV. The CDR3 contains 17 residues. V was pared by 0 bases and J by 0 bases, with 11 bases between. The sequencing sample was made of PBMCs. The chain joins TRBV16 to TRBJ1-4, with unresolved D. This TCR was recovered from a man aged 60 to 69 with head and neck cancer. Here the CDR3 DNA reads TGTGCCAGCAGCCAATCGATTTCGGCACCAACTAATGAAAAACTGTTTTTT. Translation gives CASSQSISAPTNEKLFF.